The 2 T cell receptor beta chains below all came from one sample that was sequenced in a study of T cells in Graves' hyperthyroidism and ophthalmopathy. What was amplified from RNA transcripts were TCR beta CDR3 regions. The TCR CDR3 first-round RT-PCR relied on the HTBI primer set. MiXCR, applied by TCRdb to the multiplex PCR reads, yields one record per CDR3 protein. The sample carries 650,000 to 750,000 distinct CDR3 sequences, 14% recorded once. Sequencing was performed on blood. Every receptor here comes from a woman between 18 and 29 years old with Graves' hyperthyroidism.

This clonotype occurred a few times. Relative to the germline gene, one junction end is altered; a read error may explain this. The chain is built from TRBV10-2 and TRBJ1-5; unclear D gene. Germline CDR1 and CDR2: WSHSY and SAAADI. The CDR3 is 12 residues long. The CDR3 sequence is CASTEGNQPQHF. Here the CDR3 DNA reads TGCGCCAGCACTGAGGGCAATCAGCCCCAGCATTTT.

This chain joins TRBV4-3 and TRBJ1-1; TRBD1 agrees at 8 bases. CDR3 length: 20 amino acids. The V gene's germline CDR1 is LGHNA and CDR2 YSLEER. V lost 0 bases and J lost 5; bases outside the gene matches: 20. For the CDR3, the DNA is TGCGCCAGCAGCCAAGAAGTAATAGGACAGGGCGGAATAGTGGTTACTGAAGCTTTCTTT. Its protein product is CASSQEVIGQGGIVVTEAFF.